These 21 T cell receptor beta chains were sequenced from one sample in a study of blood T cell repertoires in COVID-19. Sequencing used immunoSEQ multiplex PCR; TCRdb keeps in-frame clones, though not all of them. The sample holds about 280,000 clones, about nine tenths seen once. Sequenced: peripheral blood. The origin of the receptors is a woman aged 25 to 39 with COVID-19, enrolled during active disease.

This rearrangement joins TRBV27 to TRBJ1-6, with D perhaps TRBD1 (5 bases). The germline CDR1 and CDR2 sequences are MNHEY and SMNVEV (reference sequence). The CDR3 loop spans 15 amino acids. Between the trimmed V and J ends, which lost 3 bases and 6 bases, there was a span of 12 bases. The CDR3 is CASSFGGEGNSPLHF. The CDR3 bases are TGTGCCAGCAGTTTTGGGGGGGAGGGTAATTCACCCCTCCACTTT.

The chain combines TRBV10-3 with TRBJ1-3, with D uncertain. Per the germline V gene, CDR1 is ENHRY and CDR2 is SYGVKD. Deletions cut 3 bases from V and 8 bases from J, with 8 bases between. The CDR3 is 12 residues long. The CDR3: CAISDELDTIYF. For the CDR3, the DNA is TGTGCCATCAGTGATGAGCTCGACACCATATATTTT.

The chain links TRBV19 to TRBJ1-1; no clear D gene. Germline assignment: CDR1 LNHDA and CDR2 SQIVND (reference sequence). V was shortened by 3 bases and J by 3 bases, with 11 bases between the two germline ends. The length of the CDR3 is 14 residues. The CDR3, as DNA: TGTGCCAGTAGTATGCGGCGCTTGGACACTGAAGCTTTCTTT. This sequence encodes CASSMRRLDTEAFF.

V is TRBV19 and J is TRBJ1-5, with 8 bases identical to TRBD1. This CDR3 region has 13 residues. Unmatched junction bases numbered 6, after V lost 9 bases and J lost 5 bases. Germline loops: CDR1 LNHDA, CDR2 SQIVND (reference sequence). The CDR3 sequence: CASDQGADQPQHF. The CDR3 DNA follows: TGTGCCAGCGATCAGGGGGCTGATCAGCCCCAGCATTTT.

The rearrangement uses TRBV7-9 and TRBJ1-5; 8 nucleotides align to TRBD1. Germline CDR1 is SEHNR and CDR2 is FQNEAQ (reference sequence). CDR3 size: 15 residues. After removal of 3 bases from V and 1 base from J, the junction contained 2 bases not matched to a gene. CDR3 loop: CASSFGQGSNQPQHF. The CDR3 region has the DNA TGTGCCAGCAGCTTTGGACAGGGAAGCAATCAGCCCCAGCATTTT.

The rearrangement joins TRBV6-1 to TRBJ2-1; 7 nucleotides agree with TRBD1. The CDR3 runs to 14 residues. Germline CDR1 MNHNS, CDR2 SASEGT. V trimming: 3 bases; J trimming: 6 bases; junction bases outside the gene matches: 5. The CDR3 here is CASSETTGPNEQFF. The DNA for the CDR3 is TGTGCCAGCAGTGAGACGACAGGGCCCAATGAGCAGTTCTTC.

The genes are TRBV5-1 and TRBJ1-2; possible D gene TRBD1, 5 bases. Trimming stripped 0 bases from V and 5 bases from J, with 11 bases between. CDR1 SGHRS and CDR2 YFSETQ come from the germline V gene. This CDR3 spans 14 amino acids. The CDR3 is CASSLAPTEYGYTF. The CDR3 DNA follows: TGCGCCAGCAGCTTGGCCCCGACAGAATATGGCTACACCTTC.

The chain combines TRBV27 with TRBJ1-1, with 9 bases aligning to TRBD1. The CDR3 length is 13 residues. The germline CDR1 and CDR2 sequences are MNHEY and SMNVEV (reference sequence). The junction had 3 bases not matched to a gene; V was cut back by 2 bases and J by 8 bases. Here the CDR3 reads CASSLGTGYEAFF. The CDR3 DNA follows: TGTGCCAGCAGTTTAGGGACAGGGTACGAAGCTTTCTTT.

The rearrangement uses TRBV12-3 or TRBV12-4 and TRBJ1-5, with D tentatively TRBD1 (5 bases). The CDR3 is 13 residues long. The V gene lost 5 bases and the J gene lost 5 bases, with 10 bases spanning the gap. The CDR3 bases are TGTGCCAGCAGTCTGCAACAGGATCAGCCCCAGCATTTT. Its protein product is CASSLQQDQPQHF.

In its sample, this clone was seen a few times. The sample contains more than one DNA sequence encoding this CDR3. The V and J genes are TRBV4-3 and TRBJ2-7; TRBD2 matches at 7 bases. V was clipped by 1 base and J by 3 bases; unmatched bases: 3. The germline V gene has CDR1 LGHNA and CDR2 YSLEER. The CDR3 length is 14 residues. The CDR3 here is CASSQASGGYEQYF. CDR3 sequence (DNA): TGCGCCAGCAGCCAAGCTAGCGGTGGCTACGAGCAGTACTTC.

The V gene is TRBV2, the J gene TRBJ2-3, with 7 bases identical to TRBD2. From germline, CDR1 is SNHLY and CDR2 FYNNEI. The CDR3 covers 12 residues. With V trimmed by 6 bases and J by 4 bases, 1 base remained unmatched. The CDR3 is CASRGGADTQYF. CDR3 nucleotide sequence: TGTGCCAGCAGGGGAGGGGCAGATACGCAGTATTTT. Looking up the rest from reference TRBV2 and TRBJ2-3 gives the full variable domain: EPEVTQTPSHQVTQMGQEVILRCVPISNHLYFYWYRQILGQKVEFLVSFYNNEISEKSEIFDDQFSVERPDGSNFTLKIRSTKLEDSAMYFCASRGGADTQYFGPGTRLTVL.

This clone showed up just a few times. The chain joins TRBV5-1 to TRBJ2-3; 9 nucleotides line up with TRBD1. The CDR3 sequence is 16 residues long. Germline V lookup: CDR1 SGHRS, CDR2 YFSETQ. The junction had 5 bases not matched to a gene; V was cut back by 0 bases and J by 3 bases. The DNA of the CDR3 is TGCGCCAGCAGCTTGGTTTTGGACAGGGGAACAGATACGCAGTATTTT. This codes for CASSLVLDRGTDTQYF.

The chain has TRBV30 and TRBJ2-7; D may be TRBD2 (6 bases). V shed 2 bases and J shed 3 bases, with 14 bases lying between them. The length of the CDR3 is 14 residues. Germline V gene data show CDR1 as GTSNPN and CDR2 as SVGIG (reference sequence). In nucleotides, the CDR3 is TGTGCCTGGAGTATCGGCGGAGGGAGCTACGAGCAGTACTTC. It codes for CAWSIGGGSYEQYF.

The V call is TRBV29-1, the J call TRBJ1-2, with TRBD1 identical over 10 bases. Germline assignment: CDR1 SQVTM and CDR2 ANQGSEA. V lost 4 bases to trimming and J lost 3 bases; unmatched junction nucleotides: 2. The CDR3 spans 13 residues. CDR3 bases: TGCAGCGTTGGGGGACAGGGGCACTATGGCTACACCTTC. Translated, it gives CSVGGQGHYGYTF.

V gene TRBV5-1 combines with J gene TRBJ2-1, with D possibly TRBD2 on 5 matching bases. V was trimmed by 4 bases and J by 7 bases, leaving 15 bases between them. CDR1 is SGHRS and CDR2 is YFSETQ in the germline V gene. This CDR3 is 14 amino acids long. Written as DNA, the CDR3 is TGCGCCAGCAGCATAGGAAACGAGGGAAATGAGCAGTTCTTC. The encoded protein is CASSIGNEGNEQFF.

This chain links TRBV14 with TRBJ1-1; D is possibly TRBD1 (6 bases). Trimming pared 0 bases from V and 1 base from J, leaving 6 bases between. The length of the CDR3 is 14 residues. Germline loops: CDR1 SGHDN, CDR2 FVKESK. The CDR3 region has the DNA TGTGCCAGCAGCCAAGACAGGGGGAACACTGAAGCTTTCTTT. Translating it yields CASSQDRGNTEAFF. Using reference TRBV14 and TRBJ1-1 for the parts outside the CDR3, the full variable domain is EAGVTQFPSHSVIEKGQTVTLRCDPISGHDNLYWYRRVMGKEIKFLLHFVKESKQDESGMPNNRFLAERTGGTYSTLKVQPAELEDSGVYFCASSQDRGNTEAFFGQGTRLTVV.

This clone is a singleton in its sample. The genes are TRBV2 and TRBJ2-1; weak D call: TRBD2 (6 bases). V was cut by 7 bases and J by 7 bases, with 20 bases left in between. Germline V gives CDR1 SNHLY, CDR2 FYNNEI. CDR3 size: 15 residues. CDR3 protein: CASNLSGRPGNEQFF. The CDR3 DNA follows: TGTGCCAGCAACCTTAGCGGAAGGCCTGGGAATGAGCAGTTCTTC.

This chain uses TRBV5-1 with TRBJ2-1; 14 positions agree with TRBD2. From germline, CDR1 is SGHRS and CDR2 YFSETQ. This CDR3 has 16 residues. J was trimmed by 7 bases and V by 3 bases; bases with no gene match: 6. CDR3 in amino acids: CASSSGTSGSQNEQFF. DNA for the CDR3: TGCGCCAGCAGCTCCGGGACTAGCGGGAGCCAGAATGAGCAGTTCTTC.

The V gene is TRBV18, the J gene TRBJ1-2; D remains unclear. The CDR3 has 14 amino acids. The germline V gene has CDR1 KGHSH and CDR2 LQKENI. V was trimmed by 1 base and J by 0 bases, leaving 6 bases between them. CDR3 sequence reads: CASSPLQSNYGYTF. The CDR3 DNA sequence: TGTGCCAGCTCACCACTCCAGTCTAACTATGGCTACACCTTC.

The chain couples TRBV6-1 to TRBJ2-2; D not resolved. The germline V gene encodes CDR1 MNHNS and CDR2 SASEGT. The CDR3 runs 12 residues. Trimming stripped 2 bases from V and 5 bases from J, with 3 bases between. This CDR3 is CASSELTGELFF. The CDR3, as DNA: TGTGCCAGCAGTGAACTAACCGGGGAGCTGTTTTTT.

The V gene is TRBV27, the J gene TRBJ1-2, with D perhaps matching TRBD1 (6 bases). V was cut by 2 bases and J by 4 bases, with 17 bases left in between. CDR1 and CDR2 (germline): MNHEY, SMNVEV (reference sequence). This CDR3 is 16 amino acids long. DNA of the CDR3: TGTGCCAGCAGTTTAGTAGGCAGGGGAATCTTCTATGGCTACACCTTC. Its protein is CASSLVGRGIFYGYTF.